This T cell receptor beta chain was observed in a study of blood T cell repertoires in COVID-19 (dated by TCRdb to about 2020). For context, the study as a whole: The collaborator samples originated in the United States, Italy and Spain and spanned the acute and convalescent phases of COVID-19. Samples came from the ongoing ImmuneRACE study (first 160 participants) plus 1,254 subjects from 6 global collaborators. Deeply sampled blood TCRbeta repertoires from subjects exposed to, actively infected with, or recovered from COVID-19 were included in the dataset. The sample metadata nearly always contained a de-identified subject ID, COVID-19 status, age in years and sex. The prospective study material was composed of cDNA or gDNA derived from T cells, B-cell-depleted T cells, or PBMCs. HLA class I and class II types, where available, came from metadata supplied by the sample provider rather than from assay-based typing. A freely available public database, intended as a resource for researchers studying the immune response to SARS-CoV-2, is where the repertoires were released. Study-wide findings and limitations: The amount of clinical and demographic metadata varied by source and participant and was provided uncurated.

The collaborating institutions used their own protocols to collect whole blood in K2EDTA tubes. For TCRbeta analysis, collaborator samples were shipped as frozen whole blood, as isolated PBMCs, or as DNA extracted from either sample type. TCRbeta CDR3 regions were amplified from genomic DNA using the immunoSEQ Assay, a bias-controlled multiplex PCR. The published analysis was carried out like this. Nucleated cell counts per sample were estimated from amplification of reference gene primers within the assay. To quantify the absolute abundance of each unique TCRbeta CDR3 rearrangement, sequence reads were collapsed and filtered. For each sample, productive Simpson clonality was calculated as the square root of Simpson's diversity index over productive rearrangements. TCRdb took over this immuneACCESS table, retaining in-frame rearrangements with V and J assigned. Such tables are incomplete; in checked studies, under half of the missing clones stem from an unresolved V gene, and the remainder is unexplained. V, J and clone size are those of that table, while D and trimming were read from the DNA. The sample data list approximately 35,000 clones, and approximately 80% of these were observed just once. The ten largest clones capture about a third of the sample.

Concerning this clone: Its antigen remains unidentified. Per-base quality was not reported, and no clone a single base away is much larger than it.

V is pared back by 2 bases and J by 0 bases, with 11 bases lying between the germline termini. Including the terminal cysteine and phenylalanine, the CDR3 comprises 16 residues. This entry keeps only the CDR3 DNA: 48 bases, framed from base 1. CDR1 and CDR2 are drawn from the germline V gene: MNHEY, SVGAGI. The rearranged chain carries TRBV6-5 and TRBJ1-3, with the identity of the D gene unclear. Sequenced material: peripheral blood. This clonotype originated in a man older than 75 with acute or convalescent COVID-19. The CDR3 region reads CASSYSRSTSGNTIYF. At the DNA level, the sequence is TGTGCCAGCAGTTACAGCAGGTCGACCTCTGGAAACACCATATATTTT.